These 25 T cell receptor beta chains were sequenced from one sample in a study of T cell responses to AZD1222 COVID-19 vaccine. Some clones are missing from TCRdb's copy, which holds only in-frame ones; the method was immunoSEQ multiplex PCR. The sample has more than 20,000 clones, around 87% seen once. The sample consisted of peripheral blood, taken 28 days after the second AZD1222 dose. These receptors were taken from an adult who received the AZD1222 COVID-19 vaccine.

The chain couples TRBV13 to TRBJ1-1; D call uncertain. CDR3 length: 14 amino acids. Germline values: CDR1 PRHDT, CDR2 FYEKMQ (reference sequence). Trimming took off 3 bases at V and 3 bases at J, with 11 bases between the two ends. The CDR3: CASSFGVSDTEAFF. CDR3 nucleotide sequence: TGTGCCAGCAGCTTTGGTGTATCGGACACTGAAGCTTTCTTT.

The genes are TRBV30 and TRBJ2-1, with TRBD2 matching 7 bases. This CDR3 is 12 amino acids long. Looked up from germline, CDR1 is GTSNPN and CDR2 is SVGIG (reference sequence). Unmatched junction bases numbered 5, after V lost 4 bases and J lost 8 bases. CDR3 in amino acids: CAWTGGGDEQFF. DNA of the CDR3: TGTGCCTGGACGGGAGGCGGCGATGAGCAGTTCTTC.

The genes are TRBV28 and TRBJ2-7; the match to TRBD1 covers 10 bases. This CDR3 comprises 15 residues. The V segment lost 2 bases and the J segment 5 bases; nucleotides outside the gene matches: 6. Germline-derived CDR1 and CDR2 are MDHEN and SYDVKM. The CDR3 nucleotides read TGTGCCAGCAGTTTACGGACAGGGGGAAAGAACGAGCAGTACTTC. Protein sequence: CASSLRTGGKNEQYF.

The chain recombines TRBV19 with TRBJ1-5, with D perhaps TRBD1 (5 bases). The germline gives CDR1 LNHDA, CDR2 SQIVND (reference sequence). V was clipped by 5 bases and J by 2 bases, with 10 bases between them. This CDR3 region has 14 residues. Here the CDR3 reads CASSLGRRNQPQHF. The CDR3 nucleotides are TGTGCCAGTAGTTTGGGACGCCGCAATCAGCCCCAGCATTTT.

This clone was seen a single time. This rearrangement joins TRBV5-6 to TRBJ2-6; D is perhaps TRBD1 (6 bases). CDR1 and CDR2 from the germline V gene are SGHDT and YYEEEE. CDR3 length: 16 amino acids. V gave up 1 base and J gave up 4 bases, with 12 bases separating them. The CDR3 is CASSLIPGVGANVLTF. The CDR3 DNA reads TGTGCCAGCAGCTTGATCCCAGGGGTAGGGGCCAACGTCCTGACTTTC.

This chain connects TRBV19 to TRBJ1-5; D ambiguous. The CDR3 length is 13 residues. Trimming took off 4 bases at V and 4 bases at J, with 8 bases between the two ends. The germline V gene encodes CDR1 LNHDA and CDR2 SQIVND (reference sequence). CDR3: CASSSGRNQPQHF. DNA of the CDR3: TGTGCCAGTAGTAGCGGGAGAAATCAGCCCCAGCATTTT.

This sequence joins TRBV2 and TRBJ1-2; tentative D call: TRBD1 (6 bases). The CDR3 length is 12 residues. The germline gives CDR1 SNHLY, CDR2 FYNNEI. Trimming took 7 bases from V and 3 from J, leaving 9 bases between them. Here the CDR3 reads CASKGDDYGYTF. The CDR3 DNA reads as TGTGCCAGCAAGGGGGACGACTATGGCTACACCTTC.

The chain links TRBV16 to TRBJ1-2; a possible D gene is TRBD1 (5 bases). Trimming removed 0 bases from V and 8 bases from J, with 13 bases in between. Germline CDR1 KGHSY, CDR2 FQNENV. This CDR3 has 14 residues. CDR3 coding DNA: TGTGCCAGCAGCCAATCGGAGAGGAGGGGAGGCTACACCTTC. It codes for CASSQSERRGGYTF. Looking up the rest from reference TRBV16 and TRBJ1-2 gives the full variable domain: GEEVAQTPKHLVRGEGQKAKLYCAPIKGHSYVFWYQQVLKNEFKFLISFQNENVFDETGMPKERFSAKCLPNSPCSLEIQATKLEDSAVYFCASSQSERRGGYTFGSGTRLTVV.

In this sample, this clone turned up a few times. DNA for the CDR3: TGTGCCAGCAGTTACGACAGGGGCGAGCAGTACTTC. Translation gives CASSYDRGEQYF. This chain joins TRBV6-2 or TRBV6-3 and TRBJ2-7; 8 bases match TRBD1. The CDR3 has 12 amino acids. The germline CDR1 and CDR2 sequences are MNHEY and SVGEGT. The V and J ends lost 2 bases and 6 bases, in that order; junction bases with no gene match: 0.

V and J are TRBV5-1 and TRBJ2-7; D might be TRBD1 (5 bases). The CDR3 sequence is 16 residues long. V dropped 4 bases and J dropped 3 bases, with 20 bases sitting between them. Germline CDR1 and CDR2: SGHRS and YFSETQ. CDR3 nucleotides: TGCGCCAGCAGCCCATTGCTGGGGCAGACACACTACGAGCAGTACTTC. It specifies CASSPLLGQTHYEQYF. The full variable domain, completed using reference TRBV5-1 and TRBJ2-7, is KAGVTQTPRYLIKTRGQQVTLSCSPISGHRSVSWYQQTPGQGLQFLFEYFSETQRNKGNFPGRFSGRQFSNSRSEMNVSTLELGDSALYLCASSPLLGQTHYEQYFGPGTRLTVT.

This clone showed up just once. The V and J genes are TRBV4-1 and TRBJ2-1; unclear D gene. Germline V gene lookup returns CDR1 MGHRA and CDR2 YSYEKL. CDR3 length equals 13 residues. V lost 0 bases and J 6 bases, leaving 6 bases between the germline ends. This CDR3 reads CASSQDQANEQFF. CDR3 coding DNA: TGCGCCAGCAGCCAAGACCAGGCCAATGAGCAGTTCTTC.

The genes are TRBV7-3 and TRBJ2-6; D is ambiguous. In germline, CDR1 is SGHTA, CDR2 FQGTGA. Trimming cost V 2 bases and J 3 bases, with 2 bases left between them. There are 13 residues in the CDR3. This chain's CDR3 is CASSLLGANVLTF. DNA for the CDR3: TGTGCCAGCAGCTTACTTGGGGCCAACGTCCTGACTTTC.

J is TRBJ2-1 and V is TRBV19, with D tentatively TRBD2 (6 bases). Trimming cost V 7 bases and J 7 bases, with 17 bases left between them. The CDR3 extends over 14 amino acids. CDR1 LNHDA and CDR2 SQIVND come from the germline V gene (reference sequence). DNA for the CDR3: TGTGCCAGTAAGCTGAAAGGGGCGGGGAATGAGCAGTTCTTC. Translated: CASKLKGAGNEQFF.

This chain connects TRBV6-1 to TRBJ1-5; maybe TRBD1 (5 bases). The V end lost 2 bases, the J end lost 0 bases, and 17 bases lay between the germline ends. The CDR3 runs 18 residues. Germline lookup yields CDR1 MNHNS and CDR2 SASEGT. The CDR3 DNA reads TGTGCCAGCAGTGAAATAAGTTACAGGATTTATAGCAATCAGCCCCAGCATTTT. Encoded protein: CASSEISYRIYSNQPQHF.

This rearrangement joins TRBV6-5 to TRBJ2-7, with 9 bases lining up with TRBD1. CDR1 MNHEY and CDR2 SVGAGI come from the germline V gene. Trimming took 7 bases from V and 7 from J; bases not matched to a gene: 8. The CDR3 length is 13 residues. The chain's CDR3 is CASTLQGAREQYF. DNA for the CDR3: TGTGCCAGCACGTTACAGGGGGCTCGAGAGCAGTACTTC.

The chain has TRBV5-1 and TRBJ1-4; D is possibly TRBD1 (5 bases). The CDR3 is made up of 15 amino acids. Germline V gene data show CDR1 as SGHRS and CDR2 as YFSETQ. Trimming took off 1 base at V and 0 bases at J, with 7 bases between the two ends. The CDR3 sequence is CASSLMGATNEKLFF. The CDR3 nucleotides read TGCGCCAGCAGCTTGATGGGGGCAACTAATGAAAAACTGTTTTTT.

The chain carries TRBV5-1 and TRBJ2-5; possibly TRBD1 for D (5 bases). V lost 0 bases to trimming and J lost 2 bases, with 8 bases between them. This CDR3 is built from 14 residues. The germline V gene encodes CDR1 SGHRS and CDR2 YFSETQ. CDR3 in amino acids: CASSLGQKQETQYF. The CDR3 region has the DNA TGCGCCAGCAGCTTGGGACAGAAACAAGAGACCCAGTACTTC.

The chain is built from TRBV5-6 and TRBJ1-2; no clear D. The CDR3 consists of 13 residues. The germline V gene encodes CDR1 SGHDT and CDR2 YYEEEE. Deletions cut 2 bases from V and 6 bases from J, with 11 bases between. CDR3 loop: CASSFPPVDGYTF. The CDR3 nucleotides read TGTGCCAGCAGCTTTCCCCCAGTTGATGGCTACACCTTC.

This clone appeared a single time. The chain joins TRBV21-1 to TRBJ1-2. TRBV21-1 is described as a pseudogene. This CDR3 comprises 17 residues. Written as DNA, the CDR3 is TGTGCCAGCAGCAAAGTTTGGGCAGGGACCTTTTACTATGGCTACACCTTC. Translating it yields CASSKVWAGTFYYGYTF.

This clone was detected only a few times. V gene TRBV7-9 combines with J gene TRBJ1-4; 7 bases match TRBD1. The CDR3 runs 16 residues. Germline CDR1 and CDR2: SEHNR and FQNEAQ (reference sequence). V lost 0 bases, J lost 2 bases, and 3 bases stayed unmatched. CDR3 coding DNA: TGTGCCAGCAGCTTAGCGTTGACAGGGACTAATGAAAAACTGTTTTTT. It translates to CASSLALTGTNEKLFF.

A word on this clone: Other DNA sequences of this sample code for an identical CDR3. The DNA of the CDR3 is TGCGCCAGCAGCCCAGGACAACAGCAAGAGACCCAGTACTTC. Encoded protein: CASSPGQQQETQYF. This chain uses TRBV5-1 with TRBJ2-5; TRBD1 is a possible D gene (5 bases). V lost 4 bases and J lost 2, with 12 bases in between. There are 14 residues in the CDR3. From germline, CDR1 is SGHRS and CDR2 YFSETQ.

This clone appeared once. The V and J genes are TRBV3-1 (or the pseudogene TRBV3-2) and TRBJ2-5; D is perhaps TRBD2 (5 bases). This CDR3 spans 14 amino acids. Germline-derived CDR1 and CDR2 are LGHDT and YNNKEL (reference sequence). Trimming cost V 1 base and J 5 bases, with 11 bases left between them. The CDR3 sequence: CASSQVSPGETQYF. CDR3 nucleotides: TGTGCCAGCAGCCAAGTTTCCCCGGGGGAGACCCAGTACTTC.

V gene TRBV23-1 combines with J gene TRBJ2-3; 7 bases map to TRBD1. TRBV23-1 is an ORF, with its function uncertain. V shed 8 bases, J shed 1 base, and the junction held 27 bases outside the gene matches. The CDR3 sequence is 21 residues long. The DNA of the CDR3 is TGCGCCAGCCGTTGGACAGGTATGTTCGTATGGGTAAACCCCCGCACAGATACGCAGTATTTT. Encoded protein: CASRWTGMFVWVNPRTDTQYF.

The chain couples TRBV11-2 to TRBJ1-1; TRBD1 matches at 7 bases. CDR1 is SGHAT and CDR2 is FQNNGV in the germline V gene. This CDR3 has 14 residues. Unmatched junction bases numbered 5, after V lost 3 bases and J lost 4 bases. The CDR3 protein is CASSLSGGTTEAFF. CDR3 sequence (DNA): TGTGCCAGCAGCTTGTCAGGGGGAACCACTGAAGCTTTCTTT. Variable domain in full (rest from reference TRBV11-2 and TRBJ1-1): EAGVAQSPRYKIIEKRQSVAFWCNPISGHATLYWYQQILGQGPKLLIQFQNNGVVDDSQLPKDRFSAERLKGVDSTLKIQPAKLEDSAVYLCASSLSGGTTEAFFGQGTRLTVV.

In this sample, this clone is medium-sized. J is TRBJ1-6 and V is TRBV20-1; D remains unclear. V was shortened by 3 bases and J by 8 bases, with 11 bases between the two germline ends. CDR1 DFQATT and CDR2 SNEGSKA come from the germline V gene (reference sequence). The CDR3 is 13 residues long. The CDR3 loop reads CSASVKEYSPLHF. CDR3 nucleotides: TGCAGTGCTAGTGTTAAGGAGTATTCACCCCTCCACTTT.